Listed below are T cell receptor beta chains from one sample, sequenced in a study of T-cell memory formation after mild COVID-19. TCRdb passed the 5' RACE reads through MiXCR, listing each CDR3 protein once. The sample yields 430,000 or so distinct CDR3 sequences, around a quarter seen once. The specimen was PBMCs or a T cell subset sorted from them (not recorded which). These receptors all come from an adult woman who had mild COVID-19 (a few samples of this study predate the infection). Cell type and time point are not known. Each CDR3 is given with its conserved first and last residue. The order of the fields is D gene, J gene, clone size, V gene, CDR3 DNA, CDR3 protein. D genes are given only for firm matches. The size entry is marked missing in some rows and otherwise reads once, few, many or a size class.

D: TRBD1
J: TRBJ1-3
size: .
V: TRBV12-3/TRBV12-4
DNA: TGTGCCAGCAGACTGACAGGGGGAAACACCATATATTTT
CDR3: CASRLTGGNTIYF

D: .
J: TRBJ1-2
size: .
V: TRBV3-1
DNA: TGTGCCAGCAGCCAAGATGTGGCGGGCAACTATGGCTACACCTTC
CDR3: CASSQDVAGNYGYTF

D: .
J: TRBJ1-3
size: few
V: TRBV7-2
DNA: TGTGCCAGCAGCCCCCCCGCCTCTGGAAACACCATATATTTT
CDR3: CASSPPASGNTIYF

D: TRBD2
J: TRBJ2-1
size: .
V: TRBV7-9
DNA: TGTGCCAGCAGCTTAGTCTCGGGAGGGGAAGTCAATGAGCAGTTCTTC
CDR3: CASSLVSGGEVNEQFF

D: .
J: TRBJ1-1
size: many
V: TRBV20-1
DNA: TGCAGTGCTAGAGATCGTCGCAAACCCATGAACACTGAAGCTTTCTTT
CDR3: CSARDRRKPMNTEAFF

D: TRBD2
J: TRBJ2-2
size: few
V: TRBV6-5
DNA: TGTGCCAGCTCTATCGCTGCGGGAGGGCCCACCGGGGAGCTGTTTTTT
CDR3: CASSIAAGGPTGELFF

D: .
J: TRBJ1-6
size: .
V: TRBV7-2
DNA: TGTGCCAGCAGCTACTACAGGGTTTTGGATTCACCCCTCCACTTT
CDR3: CASSYYRVLDSPLHF

D: .
J: TRBJ2-5
size: .
V: TRBV6-1
DNA: TGTGCCAGCAGTGAATTAGGGGGTCGAGAGACCCAGTACTTC
CDR3: CASSELGGRETQYF

D: .
J: TRBJ2-1
size: .
V: TRBV5-1
DNA: TGCGCCAGCAGCGAGGAGGGACTCAATGAGCAGTTCTTC
CDR3: CASSEEGLNEQFF

D: .
J: TRBJ2-1
size: few
V: TRBV24-1
DNA: TGTGCCACCAGTGATTTTAGTGTCAGGGATGGCAATGAGCAGTTCTTC
CDR3: CATSDFSVRDGNEQFF

D: TRBD1
J: TRBJ2-1
size: .
V: TRBV5-1
DNA: TGCGCCAGCAGCTTACAGGGGATAGGCAATGAGCAGTTCTTC
CDR3: CASSLQGIGNEQFF

D: .
J: TRBJ2-1
size: few
V: TRBV12-3/TRBV12-4
DNA: TGTGCCAGCACCGGGTCTCTTGATGAGCAGTTCTTC
CDR3: CASTGSLDEQFF

D: .
J: TRBJ1-1
size: .
V: TRBV7-9
DNA: TGTGCCAGCAGCCTCCGTCGGGTCTCTGAAGCTTTCTTT
CDR3: CASSLRRVSEAFF

D: .
J: TRBJ2-3
size: few
V: TRBV7-3
DNA: TGTGCCAGCAGGCGCTCCGGGGCCCTCACAGATACGCAGTATTTT
CDR3: CASRRSGALTDTQYF

D: .
J: TRBJ2-3
size: .
V: TRBV12-3/TRBV12-4
DNA: TGTGCCAGTAAGAAGGGAGACAGGAGAGATGATACGCAGTATTTT
CDR3: CASKKGDRRDDTQYF

D: .
J: TRBJ2-7
size: .
V: TRBV29-1
DNA: TGCAGCGTTGGCCAAGGGGCACTCTACGAGCAGTACTTC
CDR3: CSVGQGALYEQYF

D: .
J: TRBJ1-1
size: .
V: TRBV24-1
DNA: TGTGCCACCAGTGATTTGTCAGGCCGAGAAGCTTTCTTT
CDR3: CATSDLSGREAFF

D: .
J: TRBJ1-1
size: .
V: TRBV7-6
DNA: TGTGCCAGCAGCTTACGGGGGGCTCAGAACACTGAAGCTTTCTTT
CDR3: CASSLRGAQNTEAFF

D: .
J: TRBJ2-1
size: .
V: TRBV9
DNA: TGTGCCAGCAGCGTAGATTTAGGGACTTCCTACAATGAGCAGTTCTTC
CDR3: CASSVDLGTSYNEQFF

D: .
J: TRBJ1-2
size: few
V: TRBV27
DNA: TGTGCCAGCAGCCCTCTGGGATATGGCTACACCTTC
CDR3: CASSPLGYGYTF

D: TRBD1
J: TRBJ1-5
size: .
V: TRBV2
DNA: TGTGCCAGCAGTCGCCTCGGGACAGGTAGCAATCAGCCCCAGCATTTT
CDR3: CASSRLGTGSNQPQHF

D: TRBD1
J: TRBJ2-3
size: few
V: TRBV3-1
DNA: TGTGCCAGCGCTTTGACAGGGTCGACGTATGATACGCAGTATTTT
CDR3: CASALTGSTYDTQYF

D: .
J: TRBJ2-2
size: .
V: TRBV24-1
DNA: TGTGCCACCACGACAGACGCGAACACCGGGGAGCTGTTTTTT
CDR3: CATTTDANTGELFF

D: .
J: TRBJ2-7
size: few
V: TRBV6-5
DNA: TGTGCCAGCAGTTATGTTTACAGGGCCTACGAGCAGTACTTC
CDR3: CASSYVYRAYEQYF

D: .
J: TRBJ2-1
size: .
V: TRBV7-3
DNA: TGTGCCAGCAGCCCCACTCCGGCGACAGAGGACAATGAGCAGTTCTTC
CDR3: CASSPTPATEDNEQFF

D: TRBD2
J: TRBJ2-5
size: few
V: TRBV12-3/TRBV12-4
DNA: TGTGCCAGCAGCGCTGCGGGGGGGCGGCAAGAGACCCAGTACTTC
CDR3: CASSAAGGRQETQYF

D: TRBD2
J: TRBJ2-3
size: .
V: TRBV19
DNA: TGTGCCAGTAGTGGCCGACTAGCGGGGGAAGATACGCAGTATTTT
CDR3: CASSGRLAGEDTQYF

D: .
J: TRBJ2-5
size: .
V: TRBV15
DNA: TGTGCCACCAGACTGGGTCGGGAAAACCAAGAGACCCAGTACTTC
CDR3: CATRLGRENQETQYF

D: .
J: TRBJ2-1
size: few
V: TRBV7-9
DNA: TGTGCCAGCAGAAGAAGAGCGGGCGAGTCCAGTGAGCAGTTCTTC
CDR3: CASRRRAGESSEQFF

D: .
J: TRBJ1-4
size: few
V: TRBV12-3/TRBV12-4
DNA: TGTGCCAGCAGCCGCGCATACGGTGAAAAACTGTTTTTT
CDR3: CASSRAYGEKLFF

D: .
J: TRBJ2-1
size: few
V: TRBV12-3/TRBV12-4
DNA: TGTGCCAGCAGTTGGGCCGGGACTGGGGTAAACAATGAGCAGTTCTTC
CDR3: CASSWAGTGVNNEQFF